Below, one T cell receptor beta chain is given with its context. This sample is part of a study of blood T cell repertoires in COVID-19. Background on the study: There were acute and convalescent COVID-19 samples, and they came from the United States, Italy and Spain. Nucleic acid was either cDNA or gDNA, and it came from T cells, B-cell-depleted T cells, or PBMCs.

Original methodology: Reference gene primer amplification gave nucleated cell count estimates. Assay: immunoSEQ multiplex PCR; the TCRdb copy retains only in-frame clones and omits some. D and trimming come from the DNA, and the V and J calls and clone size come from that table. The sample has about 190,000 clones, roughly 85% seen once. Deletions cut 0 bases from V and 2 bases from J, with 11 bases between. The CDR3 sequence is 15 residues long. Germline V gene sequence: CDR1 SGHRS, CDR2 YFSETQ. The specimen sequenced was peripheral blood. The source of this sequence is a woman older than 75 with acute or convalescent COVID-19. The rearrangement uses TRBV5-1 and TRBJ1-2; tentatively, D is TRBD1 (6 bases). CDR3 nucleotide sequence: TGCGCCAGCAGCTTGGCAGGGGTGAGGAACTATGGCTACACCTTC. Its translation is CASSLAGVRNYGYTF.